Below, one T cell receptor beta chain is given with its context. The target of this receptor is not known. No much larger clone is present one base from it, and per-base qualities are unavailable. At the time samples were collected, the patients were not on therapy, although their prior treatments varied from chemotherapy, radiotherapy, surgery and immunotherapy to none at all. After thawing, cells were enriched for T lymphocytes using a negative-selection kit, with EpCAM beads added for tumor-infiltrating lymphocytes. CD8+CD4-CD45RA- cells were sorted as memory CD8 T cells irrespective of CCR7 expression. Before analysis, peripheral blood mononuclear cells were isolated on a Ficoll-Paque PLUS gradient and cryopreserved. Populations were sorted on a FACSAria II to 99% purity, and cell pellets were frozen without culture for TCR sequencing. From around 10,000 to 100,000 sorted cells per subset, genomic DNA was extracted using the DNeasy Blood and Tissue Kit. TCRbeta V-J or V-D-J regions were sequenced and mapped by the immunoSEQ service, with coverage above 10x per sample. Per the source publication's procedure: Analysis was limited to productive rearrangements exported from the immunoSEQ Analyzer platform, and clonality was evaluated on the 500 most abundant clones. Repertoire overlap between populations was quantified with the Morisita-Horn similarity index and the Jaccard index. In about 6 cancer patients, Morisita-Horn similarity was measured between the TCR repertoires of CD8 T-cell subsets. Here the immuneACCESS table is served through TCRdb, limited to in-frame sequences with V and J called. Missing clones are a known gap in these copies; in checked studies unresolved V genes cover under half, and the rest lacks a known reason. That table supplies the V and J calls and clone size; D and trimming were determined from the DNA. The sample table records about 15,000 clones; about 89% of these occur just once. The ten largest clones add up to about 4.5% of the sample.

This sample was included in a study of CD39 and CD103 CD8 tumor-infiltrating T cells (dated by TCRdb to the late 2010s). Regarding the study in general: The repertoire comparisons shown came from four patients: one with an HPV-positive HNSCC, one with an HPV-negative HNSCC, one with ovarian cancer and one with melanoma. Deep sequencing of TCRbeta CDR3 was used to compare the repertoires of CD8 TIL subsets, defined by CD103 and CD39, with those of peripheral memory CD8 T cells. The study at large found these results: Compared with DN and SP CD8 TILs and with blood memory CD8 T cells, DP CD8 TILs appeared more oligoclonal, with the top 30 clonotypes covering about 56-86%. DP TIL clonotypes were rarely detected in blood or uninvolved lymph node, whereas DN TIL clonotypes were found to largely overlap with peripheral memory CD8 repertoires.

V sheds 7 bases and J sheds 1 base, leaving 10 bases between their ends. The CDR3, from cysteine to phenylalanine, totals 13 residues. CDR3 DNA is the only sequence kept; it has 39 bases, read in frame from the first base. CDR1 and CDR2 are read off the germline V gene (reference sequence) as MNHEY and SMNVEV. Material for sequencing was CD8+ T cells sorted from blood. In light of the paper, this sample's cell subset or site label describes: total memory CD8 T cells (CD45RA-CCR7+/-) from blood or uninvolved lymph node. The sequence is built from TRBV27 and TRBJ1-1; the D gene assignment is ambiguous. The TCR was taken from a human donor with head and neck squamous cell carcinoma. CDR3 reads: CASIQEGNTEAFF. The nucleotide sequence reads as follows: TGTGCCAGCATCCAAGAGGGGAACACTGAAGCTTTCTTT.